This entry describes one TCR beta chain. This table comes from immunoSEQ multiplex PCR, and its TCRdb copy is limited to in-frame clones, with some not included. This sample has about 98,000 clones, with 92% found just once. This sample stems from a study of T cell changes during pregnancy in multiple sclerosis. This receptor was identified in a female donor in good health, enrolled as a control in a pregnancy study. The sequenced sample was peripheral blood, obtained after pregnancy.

In DNA form, the CDR3 reads TGTGCCAGCAGTGCAGTCCAGGGGGCGACTGAAGCTTTCTTT. This sequence encodes CASSAVQGATEAFF. V usage is TRBV6-1 and J usage is TRBJ1-1, with 8 bases fitting TRBD1. Germline V gene data show CDR1 as MNHNS and CDR2 as SASEGT. The CDR3 loop spans 14 amino acids. J was trimmed by 5 bases and V by 4 bases; bases with no gene match: 6.